A single sample gave rise to the 5 T cell receptor beta chains below, sequenced in a study of control samples from healthy donors and cancer patients. Libraries were prepared by immunoSEQ multiplex PCR; TCRdb keeps only in-frame clonotypes and omits some of them. Of around 50,000 clones in the sample, more than 85% were seen once. The sequenced material came from PBMCs. The source of these receptors is a man aged 25 to 40 with colorectal cancer.

J is TRBJ2-3 and V is TRBV24-1; possibly TRBD1 or TRBD2 for D (6 bases each). This CDR3 comprises 13 residues. V lost 12 bases, J lost 2 bases, and 14 bases lay in between. Germline V gives CDR1 KGHDR, CDR2 SFDVKD. The CDR3 DNA reads TGTGCCGTCGGAGGGACACCCACAGATACGCAGTATTTT. Translating gives CAVGGTPTDTQYF.

The rearrangement uses TRBV15 and TRBJ1-4, with D hard to call. Per the germline V gene, CDR1 is LNHNV and CDR2 is YYDKDF (reference sequence). V was trimmed by 1 base and J by 0 bases, leaving 9 bases between them. The CDR3 contains 16 residues. CDR3 DNA sequence: TGTGCCACCAGCAGAGGCTGGGATACAACTAATGAAAAACTGTTTTTT. Translating gives CATSRGWDTTNEKLFF.

V is TRBV27 and J is TRBJ1-6; D not resolved. V lost 4 bases, J lost 5 bases, and 12 bases lay in between. The CDR3 has 15 amino acids. Germline CDR1 reads MNHEY; CDR2 reads SMNVEV (reference sequence). The CDR3 here is CASSYGRRNNSPLHF. The CDR3 DNA is TGTGCCAGCAGTTACGGACGGCGTAATAATTCACCCCTCCACTTT.

This sequence joins TRBV5-8 and TRBJ2-5, with 7 bases fitting TRBD2. Looked up from germline, CDR1 is SGHTS and CDR2 is YDEGEE. The CDR3 runs 14 residues. The V gene end was trimmed by 4 bases and the J gene end by 2 bases; junction bases not matched to a gene: 5. The CDR3 loop reads CASSIRLAQETQYF. CDR3 bases: TGTGCCAGCAGCATAAGACTAGCTCAAGAGACCCAGTACTTC.

The table lists this clone with a count of one. The chain carries TRBV7-9 and TRBJ2-1; TRBD1 agrees at 7 bases. The junction had 5 bases not matched to a gene; V was cut back by 6 bases and J by 3 bases. This CDR3 is built from 14 residues. CDR1 SEHNR and CDR2 FQNEAQ come from the germline V gene (reference sequence). CDR3 loop: CASSSQGDYNEQFF. CDR3 nucleotide sequence: TGTGCCAGCAGTTCGCAGGGGGACTACAATGAGCAGTTCTTC.